This T cell receptor (beta chain) was captured in a study of blood T cell repertoires in COVID-19. At the level of the study: The analysed material was cDNA or gDNA that came from T cells, B-cell-depleted T cells, or PBMCs.

The CDR3 spans 15 residues. Germline CDR1 and CDR2: SGHAT and FQNNGV. V was pared by 3 bases and J by 0 bases, with 1 base of the junction left unmatched. In the source study's methods: Amplification of reference gene primers was used by the study to estimate nucleated cell counts. This table comes from immunoSEQ multiplex PCR, and its TCRdb copy is limited to in-frame clones, with some not included. For V, J and clone size, that table is used; D and trimming come from the DNA. The sample carries fewer than 250,000 clones, around 83% recorded once. Researchers sorted participants into cohorts using their self-reported clinical history.

The clonotype originates from a woman in her forties who had recovered from COVID-19. What was sequenced was PBMCs or T cells enriched from blood (not recorded which). This chain connects TRBV11-2 to TRBJ2-1; TRBD2 aligns across 8 bases. CDR3 loop: CASSFLAGSYNEQFF. DNA for the CDR3: TGTGCCAGCAGCTTCCTAGCGGGCTCCTACAATGAGCAGTTCTTC.